These 26 T cell receptor beta chains share one sample of origin, sequenced in a study of blood T cell repertoires in COVID-19. The data were produced by immunoSEQ multiplex PCR, yet TCRdb's version contains in-frame clones alone and is incomplete. The sample lists around 150,000 clones, 80% occurring once. The material sequenced was PBMCs or T cells enriched from blood (not recorded which). These receptors all stem from a man between 35 and 55 years old who had recovered from COVID-19.

The CDR3 spells CASREGGTDTQYF. The DNA for the CDR3 is TGTGCCAGCAGAGAGGGGGGCACAGATACGCAGTATTTT. The V call is TRBV5-4, the J call TRBJ2-3, with a weak D call TRBD1 (6 bases). V was shortened by 5 bases and J by 1 base, with 8 bases between the two germline ends. The CDR3 runs to 13 residues. Per germline, CDR1 SGHNT and CDR2 YYREEE (reference sequence).

V gene TRBV5-4 combines with J gene TRBJ2-5; 11 positions match TRBD2. CDR1 and CDR2 from the germline V gene are SGHNT and YYREEE (reference sequence). The V gene end was trimmed by 4 bases and the J gene end by 3 bases; junction bases not matched to a gene: 5. CDR3 length: 15 residues. CDR3 sequence (DNA): TGTGCCAGCAGCAAACCGGGACTAGCGGAAGAGACCCAGTACTTC. Its protein product is CASSKPGLAEETQYF.

The chain joins TRBV5-5 to TRBJ2-3; D not certain. Trimming removed 2 bases at V and 5 bases at J, with 6 bases between. The V gene's germline CDR1 is SGHKS and CDR2 YYEKEE (reference sequence). The CDR3 runs to 12 residues. CDR3 sequence reads: CASSFNRDTQYF. DNA of the CDR3: TGTGCCAGCAGCTTCAATAGAGATACGCAGTATTTT.

This clone was detected only a few times. Different DNA sequences within this sample yield the same CDR3. The chain employs TRBV19 and TRBJ1-6; D gene unclear. Trimming pared 5 bases from V and 4 bases from J, leaving 15 bases between. The germline CDR1 and CDR2 sequences are LNHDA and SQIVND (reference sequence). This CDR3 is 16 amino acids long. The CDR3 nucleotides are TGTGCCAGTAGTTCGCGGCGCCAGAATTATAATTCACCCCTCCACTTT. Translating gives CASSSRRQNYNSPLHF.

The chain is built from TRBV10-3 and TRBJ2-1; D is ambiguous. This CDR3 spans 12 amino acids. Deletions cut 3 bases from V and 5 bases from J, with 5 bases between. Per the germline V gene, CDR1 is ENHRY and CDR2 is SYGVKD. The CDR3 DNA reads TGTGCCATCAGTGATCGTGACAATGAGCAGTTCTTC. Translating gives CAISDRDNEQFF.

The rearrangement links TRBV10-2 to TRBJ1-1, with TRBD1 matching over 7 bases. The CDR3 extends over 16 amino acids. With 5 bases clipped from V and 3 bases from J, the junction kept 12 bases outside the gene matches. Germline V gene data show CDR1 as WSHSY and CDR2 as SAAADI. CDR3 DNA: TGCGCCAGCAGTTTTTCCCAGGGGGTTTTTCACACTGAAGCTTTCTTT. It yields the protein CASSFSQGVFHTEAFF.

The chain recombines TRBV11-3 with TRBJ2-3, with 9 nucleotides matching TRBD1. J gave up 6 bases and V 2 bases, and 9 bases lay outside the gene matches. The length of the CDR3 is 16 residues. Germline values: CDR1 SGHNT, CDR2 YENEEA. The CDR3 loop is CASSLTGTGFLDTQYF. For the CDR3, the DNA is TGTGCCAGCAGCTTAACCGGGACAGGGTTCCTGGATACGCAGTATTTT.

The chain is built from TRBV6-5 and TRBJ1-1, with a possible D match to TRBD1 (5 bases). V was shortened by 8 bases and J by 0 bases, with 16 bases between the two germline ends. CDR1 is MNHEY, CDR2 SVGAGI, per germline. The CDR3 is made up of 15 amino acids. The CDR3 coding sequence is TGTGCCAGCGGGGGGTCCGGGGCGCTGAACACTGAAGCTTTCTTT. Translated, it gives CASGGSGALNTEAFF.

The CDR3 protein is CASRTGGFNEQFF. CDR3 nucleotides: TGTGCCAGCAGGACAGGGGGCTTCAATGAGCAGTTCTTC. This rearrangement joins TRBV27 to TRBJ2-1, with 10 bases that match TRBD1. Per germline, CDR1 MNHEY and CDR2 SMNVEV (reference sequence). Trimming took 6 bases from V and 6 from J; bases not matched to a gene: 2. The CDR3 contains 13 residues.

The genes are TRBV27 and TRBJ2-1; 7 nucleotides line up with TRBD1. Trimming cost V 5 bases and J 2 bases; bases outside gene matches: 6. From germline, CDR1 is MNHEY and CDR2 SMNVEV (reference sequence). The CDR3 totals 15 residues. The CDR3 spells CASSIDQGAYNEQFF. In DNA, the CDR3 is TGTGCCAGCAGTATAGACCAGGGGGCCTACAATGAGCAGTTCTTC.

This clone was observed a handful of times. V usage is TRBV6-2 or TRBV6-3 and J usage is TRBJ2-7, with 8 bases identical to TRBD1. V lost 5 bases to trimming and J lost 0 bases; unmatched junction nucleotides: 6. Germline V CDR1 and CDR2: MNHEY, SVGEGT. The CDR3 extends over 15 amino acids. The CDR3 region is CASSLDRGLSYEQYV. The CDR3 DNA reads as TGTGCCAGCAGTCTTGACAGGGGCCTCTCCTACGAGCAGTACGTC.

This clone occurred a few times. V and J are TRBV5-4 and TRBJ2-5; TRBD1 matches at 8 bases. Per germline, CDR1 SGHNT and CDR2 YYREEE (reference sequence). This CDR3 has 16 amino acids. V trimming: 2 bases; J trimming: 5 bases; junction bases outside the gene matches: 11. The DNA of the CDR3 is TGTGCCAGCAGCTTAGGGACAGGCCAGATAGGGGAGACCCAGTACTTC. This translates into CASSLGTGQIGETQYF.

This clone was observed a few times. The CDR3 spells CASSLVAGLGYTF. CDR3 coding DNA: TGTGCCAGCAGCTTAGTGGCAGGTCTTGGCTACACCTTC. The chain uses TRBV7-8 and TRBJ1-2; D unresolved. This CDR3 comprises 13 residues. The V gene lost 1 base and the J gene lost 7 bases, with 10 bases spanning the gap. Looked up from germline, CDR1 is SGHVS and CDR2 is FQNEAQ.

The chain has TRBV6-5 and TRBJ1-2, with D tentatively TRBD1 (5 bases). V lost 4 bases to trimming and J lost 7 bases, with 10 bases between them. This CDR3 spans 12 amino acids. In germline, CDR1 is MNHEY, CDR2 SVGAGI. CDR3 residues: CASSFLRGGYTF. CDR3 DNA: TGTGCCAGCAGTTTCTTAAGGGGTGGCTACACCTTC.

This clone has a single count. The rearrangement joins TRBV11-3 to TRBJ1-6; D gene ambiguous. V dropped 3 bases and J dropped 9 bases, with 9 bases sitting between them. The CDR3 is 13 amino acids. Germline lookup yields CDR1 SGHNT and CDR2 YENEEA. The CDR3 sequence: CASSLRLASPLHF. Written as DNA, the CDR3 is TGTGCCAGCAGCTTGCGACTGGCTTCACCCCTCCACTTT. Full variable domain (missing parts from reference TRBV11-3 and TRBJ1-6): EAGVVQSPRYKIIEKKQPVAFWCNPISGHNTLYWYLQNLGQGPELLIRYENEEAVDDSQLPKDRFSAERLKGVDSTLKIQPAELGDSAVYLCASSLRLASPLHFGNGTRLTVT.

This clone came up a few times. The chain joins TRBV7-9 to TRBJ1-2; D not certain. Germline loops: CDR1 SEHNR, CDR2 FQNEAQ (reference sequence). V was trimmed by 5 bases and J by 4 bases, leaving 8 bases between them. The CDR3 covers 12 residues. The CDR3 DNA follows: TGTGCCAGCAGCATAAACAGCTATGGCTACACCTTC. It specifies CASSINSYGYTF.

This clone was seen more than once but under ten times. This rearrangement joins TRBV2 to TRBJ1-1; D might be TRBD1 (5 bases). The germline gives CDR1 SNHLY, CDR2 FYNNEI. This CDR3 region has 12 residues. V lost 3 bases to trimming and J lost 6 bases, with 8 bases between them. The CDR3 here is CASSDQGPEAFF. The DNA of the CDR3 is TGTGCCAGCAGTGACCAGGGTCCTGAAGCTTTCTTT. The full variable domain, its missing parts supplied by reference TRBV2 and TRBJ1-1, is EPEVTQTPSHQVTQMGQEVILRCVPISNHLYFYWYRQILGQKVEFLVSFYNNEISEKSEIFDDQFSVERPDGSNFTLKIRSTKLEDSAMYFCASSDQGPEAFFGQGTRLTVV.

The chain is built from TRBV19 and TRBJ2-5; 11 bases are shared with TRBD2. Unmatched junction bases numbered 5, after V lost 3 bases and J lost 5 bases. From germline, CDR1 is LNHDA and CDR2 SQIVND (reference sequence). This CDR3 comprises 15 residues. The CDR3 loop reads CASSMTSGATETQYF. CDR3 nucleotide sequence: TGTGCCAGTAGTATGACTAGCGGGGCTACTGAGACCCAGTACTTC.

This chain connects TRBV3-1 (or the pseudogene TRBV3-2) to TRBJ1-1, with a possible D match to TRBD1 (5 bases). In germline, CDR1 is LGHDT, CDR2 YNNKEL (reference sequence). The CDR3 runs 12 residues. V was cut by 0 bases and J by 9 bases, with 8 bases left in between. This CDR3 is CASSQDPGKAFF. The CDR3 DNA follows: TGTGCCAGCAGCCAAGATCCAGGGAAAGCTTTCTTT.

V is TRBV5-4 and J is TRBJ2-1; 13 positions match TRBD2. CDR1 is SGHNT and CDR2 is YYREEE in the germline V gene (reference sequence). V trimming: 4 bases; J trimming: 3 bases; junction bases outside the gene matches: 16. The CDR3 extends over 20 amino acids. The chain's CDR3 is CASSPMPGTSGATNYNEQFF. CDR3 in DNA: TGTGCCAGCAGCCCAATGCCCGGGACTAGCGGGGCCACCAACTACAATGAGCAGTTCTTC. The complete variable domain, with remaining parts taken from reference TRBV5-4 and TRBJ2-1, reads ETGVTQSPTHLIKTRGQQVTLRCSSQSGHNTVSWYQQALGQGPQFIFQYYREEENGRGNFPPRFSGLQFPNYSSELNVNALELDDSALYLCASSPMPGTSGATNYNEQFFGPGTRLTVL.

The chain has TRBV5-3 and TRBJ1-5; D remains ambiguous. TRBV5-3 is labeled an ORF, and its function is uncertain. This CDR3 is built from 18 residues. The ends were cut back, 7 bases at V and 0 bases at J, with 23 bases in the middle. Here the CDR3 reads CARSATRPIIYSNQPQHF. The CDR3 DNA follows: TGTGCCAGATCCGCGACGAGGCCCATCATTTATAGCAATCAGCCCCAGCATTTT.

V gene TRBV7-6 combines with J gene TRBJ2-7; D is uncertain. Trimming took off 0 bases at V and 6 bases at J, with 9 bases between the two ends. The germline gives CDR1 SGHVS, CDR2 FNYEAQ. The CDR3 runs 13 residues. The DNA of the CDR3 is TGTGCCAGCAGCTTAGCGCACGGGTCCGAGCAGTACGTC. It is translated as CASSLAHGSEQYV.

The table lists this clone with a count of one. The chain carries TRBV14 and TRBJ1-4; no firm D call. V lost 4 bases, J lost 8 bases, and 5 bases lay in between. The germline CDR1 and CDR2 sequences are SGHDN and FVKESK. This CDR3 spans 11 amino acids. The CDR3 coding sequence is TGTGCCAGCAGCCGCGGAGAAAAACTGTTTTTT. Its translation: CASSRGEKLFF.

The chain is built from TRBV18 and TRBJ1-1; D may be TRBD1 (5 bases). This CDR3 has 16 amino acids. Germline CDR1 KGHSH, CDR2 LQKENI. V was trimmed by 6 bases and J by 1 base, leaving 18 bases between them. The CDR3 here is CASSSNGPGGNTEAFF. In DNA form, the CDR3 reads TGTGCCAGCTCTTCTAACGGGCCGGGGGGGAACACTGAAGCTTTCTTT.

The chain couples TRBV15 to TRBJ2-1; TRBD2 agrees at 12 bases. The CDR3 is 16 amino acids. Germline trimming cut 4 bases from V and 4 bases from J; bases unmatched to any gene: 5. CDR1 is LNHNV, CDR2 YYDKDF, per germline (reference sequence). DNA of the CDR3: TGTGCCACCAGCACCACTAGCGGGGGGAGTTACAATGAGCAGTTCTTC. It is translated as CATSTTSGGSYNEQFF.

This chain joins TRBV3-1 (or the pseudogene TRBV3-2) and TRBJ2-5, with D uncertain. Germline V gives CDR1 LGHDT, CDR2 YNNKEL (reference sequence). Trimming shortened V by 0 bases and J by 3 bases, and 11 bases separated the two germline ends. This CDR3 comprises 15 residues. CDR3 in DNA: TGTGCCAGCAGCCAAGAGATACGGGTAGAAGAGACCCAGTACTTC. It translates to CASSQEIRVEETQYF.